One TCR beta chain is described in this entry. Antigen: not known. The junction does not match germline at one end; this may be a read error. The sample comes from a study of T cells after yellow fever vaccination. The study's findings and limits: The bulk population could contribute abundant contaminating clonotypes to FACS-sorted repertoires. Boosting was followed by the reappearance of most primary-vaccination clones (approximately 95% CD4, about 89% CD8). Clonotypes appearing in both CD4 and CD8 compartments existed, and their share was small.

Looked up from germline, CDR1 is DFQATT and CDR2 is SNEGSKA (reference sequence). The CDR3 spans 15 residues. TCRdb reanalysed the 5' RACE reads using MiXCR and keeps one entry per CDR3 protein. The sample carries under 550,000 distinct CDR3 sequences, 21% recorded once. The sample was PBMCs, taken less than 25 days after the first yellow fever vaccination. The TCR was taken from a man aged 18 to 29 who received the YFV17D yellow fever vaccine. The chain carries TRBV20-1 and TRBJ2-5; 9 positions agree with TRBD2. DNA for the CDR3: TGCTGTGCTAGAGACGGGACTAGCCCACAAGAGACCCAGTACTTC. It specifies CCARDGTSPQETQYF.